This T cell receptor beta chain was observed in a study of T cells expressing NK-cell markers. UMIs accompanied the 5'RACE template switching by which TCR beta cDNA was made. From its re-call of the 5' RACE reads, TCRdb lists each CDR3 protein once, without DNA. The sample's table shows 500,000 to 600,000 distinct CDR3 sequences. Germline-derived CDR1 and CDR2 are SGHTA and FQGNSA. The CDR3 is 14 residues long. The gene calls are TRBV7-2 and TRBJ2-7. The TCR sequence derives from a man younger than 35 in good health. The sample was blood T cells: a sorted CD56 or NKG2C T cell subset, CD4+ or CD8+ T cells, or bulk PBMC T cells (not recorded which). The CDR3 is CASSLMGNNYEQYF.